The 16 T cell receptor beta chains presented below share a single source sample, sequenced in a study of OX40 agonist ivuxolimab in advanced cancers. TCRdb's table, derived via immunoSEQ multiplex PCR, lists solely in-frame clones and lacks some. The profile shows tens of thousands of clones, roughly nine tenths of them singletons. The sample consisted of CD4+ or CD8+ T cells sorted from blood, taken in a trial of the OX40 agonist ivuxolimab. The receptor source for this set is an adult with an advanced solid tumor such as melanoma, head and neck, liver or kidney cancer.

The J gene is TRBJ2-1, the V gene TRBV30, with D possibly being TRBD2 (5 bases). This CDR3 is 11 amino acids long. V lost 3 bases and J 5 bases, leaving 5 bases between the germline ends. Germline CDR1 is GTSNPN and CDR2 is SVGIG (reference sequence). The CDR3 DNA reads TGTGCCTGGAGGGGAGACAATGAGCAGTTCTTC. This encodes CAWRGDNEQFF.

The rearrangement joins TRBV7-9 to TRBJ1-1; 9 bases fit TRBD1. V lost 5 bases and J lost 9; bases outside the gene matches: 7. The V gene's germline CDR1 is SEHNR and CDR2 FQNEAQ (reference sequence). There are 13 residues in the CDR3. The DNA for the CDR3 is TGTGCCAGCAGCCGGGGACAGGGAGGGAAAGCTTTCTTT. Translating gives CASSRGQGGKAFF.

The chain employs TRBV11-2 and TRBJ2-1; no clear D. Trimming took 1 base from V and 12 from J, leaving 13 bases between them. The CDR3 spans 13 residues. In germline, CDR1 is SGHAT, CDR2 FQNNGV. The CDR3: CASSLGTLGGQFF. CDR3 DNA sequence: TGTGCCAGCAGCTTAGGGACCTTGGGCGGGCAGTTCTTC.

The V gene is TRBV5-1, the J gene TRBJ2-1; TRBD2 is a possible D gene (6 bases). Trimming pared 6 bases from V and 1 base from J, leaving 11 bases between. Per germline, CDR1 SGHRS and CDR2 YFSETQ. This CDR3 contains 14 residues. Here the CDR3 DNA reads TGCGCCAGCAAGATGGGAGGTTCCTACAATGAGCAGTTCTTC. It codes for CASKMGGSYNEQFF.

The rearrangement links TRBV6-1 to TRBJ1-2; D perhaps matches TRBD1 (5 bases). The CDR3 spans 13 residues. V was pared by 2 bases and J by 3 bases, with 7 bases between. CDR1 MNHNS and CDR2 SASEGT come from the germline V gene. The CDR3 is CASSETGHYGYTF. The CDR3 DNA sequence: TGTGCCAGCAGTGAAACGGGGCACTATGGCTACACCTTC.

V usage is TRBV5-1 and J usage is TRBJ1-1, with D possibly being TRBD1 (5 bases). The CDR3 loop spans 14 amino acids. Germline V CDR1 and CDR2: SGHRS, YFSETQ. V lost 2 bases, J lost 0 bases, and 8 bases lay in between. The CDR3 bases are TGCGCCAGCAGCTTCGGGGGATTGAACACTGAAGCTTTCTTT. It translates to CASSFGGLNTEAFF. The variable domain in full, with the rest retrieved from reference TRBV5-1 and TRBJ1-1, is KAGVTQTPRYLIKTRGQQVTLSCSPISGHRSVSWYQQTPGQGLQFLFEYFSETQRNKGNFPGRFSGRQFSNSRSEMNVSTLELGDSALYLCASSFGGLNTEAFFGQGTRLTVV.

This chain connects TRBV5-1 to TRBJ1-1, with 7 bases lining up with TRBD1. V was pared by 3 bases and J by 1 base, with 6 bases of the junction left unmatched. In germline, CDR1 is SGHRS, CDR2 YFSETQ. This CDR3 spans 15 amino acids. DNA for the CDR3: TGCGCCAGCAGCTACAGACAGGGAGGGAACACTGAAGCTTTCTTT. Its protein is CASSYRQGGNTEAFF.

The rearrangement uses TRBV6-5 and TRBJ2-7, with 8 bases aligning to TRBD2. The CDR3 spans 14 residues. V lost 3 bases to trimming and J lost 3 bases; unmatched junction nucleotides: 4. The V gene's germline CDR1 is MNHEY and CDR2 SVGAGI. The CDR3 bases are TGTGCCAGCAGTTATCGACTAGCGAACTACGAGCAGTACTTC. Translated, it gives CASSYRLANYEQYF.

The chain uses TRBV4-2 and TRBJ2-3; maybe TRBD2 (6 bases). Trimming removed 4 bases from V and 1 base from J, with 15 bases in between. CDR3 size: 16 residues. Germline values: CDR1 LGHNA, CDR2 YNFKEQ. CDR3 bases: TGTGCCAGCAGCCCCACGAAGGGCGGGGGCACAGATACGCAGTATTTT. Its translation: CASSPTKGGGTDTQYF.

V usage is TRBV15 and J usage is TRBJ1-4, with D uncertain. The CDR3 is 15 amino acids. Germline-derived CDR1 and CDR2 are LNHNV and YYDKDF (reference sequence). The V and J ends lost 0 bases and 5 bases respectively, with 10 bases between them. Here the CDR3 reads CATSRDWAGNEKLFF. Here the CDR3 DNA reads TGTGCCACCAGCAGAGATTGGGCGGGGAATGAAAAACTGTTTTTT.

V gene TRBV30 combines with J gene TRBJ2-7, with D possibly matching TRBD2 (5 bases). The V and J ends lost 1 base and 3 bases respectively, with 10 bases between them. This CDR3 has 13 residues. Germline-derived CDR1 and CDR2 are GTSNPN and SVGIG (reference sequence). CDR3 residues: CAWSAPGNYEQYF. In DNA form, the CDR3 reads TGTGCCTGGAGTGCGCCGGGGAACTACGAGCAGTACTTC.

The J gene is TRBJ2-2, the V gene TRBV6-5; D unresolved. The V and J ends lost 7 bases and 3 bases respectively, with 6 bases between them. Germline V lookup: CDR1 MNHEY, CDR2 SVGAGI. The CDR3 extends over 12 amino acids. The CDR3 region has the DNA TGTGCCAGCACTGAGTACACCGGGGAGCTGTTTTTT. This gives the protein CASTEYTGELFF.

The CDR3 bases are TGTGCCAGCAGTGAATTGTCAGGGACCAATTCACCCCTCCACTTT. Amino acids: CASSELSGTNSPLHF. The chain links TRBV6-1 to TRBJ1-6; D is perhaps TRBD1 (5 bases). V was cut by 2 bases and J by 7 bases, with 12 bases left in between. Germline values: CDR1 MNHNS, CDR2 SASEGT. This CDR3 is 15 amino acids long.

The gene calls are TRBV5-6 and TRBJ1-1; no reliable D call. Germline V CDR1 and CDR2: SGHDT, YYEEEE. This CDR3 is built from 14 residues. Between the trimmed V and J ends, which lost 2 bases and 1 base, there was a span of 9 bases. The CDR3 bases are TGTGCCAGCAGCTTCCTCGTGCGGAACACTGAAGCTTTCTTT. The encoded protein is CASSFLVRNTEAFF.

The CDR3 region has the DNA TGTGCCATCAGTGGGGGTCTTCGAGAGACCCAGTACTTC. The encoded protein is CAISGGLRETQYF. The chain recombines TRBV10-3 with TRBJ2-5; D is undetermined. CDR1 is ENHRY and CDR2 is SYGVKD in the germline V gene. The germline V and J ends were trimmed by 4 bases and 4 bases, with 10 bases remaining between them. This CDR3 contains 13 residues.

This chain links TRBV5-4 with TRBJ2-7; D not resolved. The V and J ends lost 1 base and 7 bases respectively, with 12 bases between them. Looked up from germline, CDR1 is SGHNT and CDR2 is YYREEE (reference sequence). The CDR3 consists of 13 residues. CDR3: CASSLTPSQEQYF. The CDR3 nucleotides read TGTGCCAGCAGCTTGACGCCGTCACAGGAGCAGTACTTC. Based on the CDR3 plus reference TRBV5-4 and TRBJ2-7, the full variable domain is ETGVTQSPTHLIKTRGQQVTLRCSSQSGHNTVSWYQQALGQGPQFIFQYYREEENGRGNFPPRFSGLQFPNYSSELNVNALELDDSALYLCASSLTPSQEQYFGPGTRLTVT.